Listed below are T cell receptor beta chains from one sample, sequenced in a study of blood T cell repertoires in COVID-19. Generated by immunoSEQ multiplex PCR, the TCRdb table keeps only in-frame clones and is missing some. The sample has fewer than 150,000 clones, roughly four fifths seen once. Material: peripheral blood. These receptors were taken from a human donor in a cohort sampled during active COVID-19. Both conserved end residues are part of each CDR3. Fields, in order: V gene, J gene, D gene, clone size, CDR3 length, CDR3 protein, CDR3 DNA. A D gene is named only where the DNA matches it firmly. Rows may omit the clone size; those that give it use once, few, many or a size class.

>TRBV6-1|TRBJ1-2|TRBD1|-|19
CASSEPLSPGQGFGYGYTF
TGTGCCAGCAGTGAACCCTTATCCCCGGGACAGGGTTTCGGGTATGGCTACACCTTC
>TRBV10-2|TRBJ2-1|TRBD2|-|15
CASSDRTSGWDEQFF
TGCGCCAGCTCCGACCGGACTAGCGGCTGGGATGAGCAGTTCTTC
>TRBV5-4|TRBJ2-7|TRBD1|-|15
CASSLEQGVSYEQYF
TGTGCCAGCAGCTTGGAACAGGGGGTATCCTACGAGCAGTACTTC
>TRBV6-5|TRBJ1-4|TRBD1|-|15
CASSYTTGWGEKLFF
TGTGCCAGCAGTTACACGACAGGGTGGGGGGAAAAACTGTTTTTT
>TRBV7-2|TRBJ1-1|-|-|13
CASSSQVGTEAFF
TGTGCCAGCAGCTCGCAGGTAGGCACTGAAGCTTTCTTT
>TRBV5-8|TRBJ1-6|-|-|11
CASRRDSPLHF
TGTGCCAGCAGGCGGGACTCACCCCTCCACTTT
>TRBV28|TRBJ2-3|-|-|14
CASSPDAGEDTQYF
TGTGCCAGCAGTCCCGATGCCGGGGAAGATACGCAGTATTTT
>TRBV14|TRBJ1-2|TRBD1|-|14
CASSPGQGYYGYTF
TGTGCCAGCAGCCCCGGACAGGGGTACTATGGCTACACCTTC
>TRBV10-2|TRBJ1-2|-|-|13
CASSNYGGYGYTF
TGCGCCAGCAGTAACTATGGGGGGTATGGCTACACCTTC
>TRBV23-1|TRBJ1-2|-|-|14
CASSLCRGRDGYTF
TGCGCCAGCAGTTTATGCAGGGGCAGGGATGGCTACACCTTC
>TRBV9|TRBJ1-2|-|medium-sized|15
CASSAGGDANYGYTF
TGTGCCAGCAGCGCCGGAGGGGACGCTAACTATGGCTACACCTTC
>TRBV7-2|TRBJ2-3|-|-|13
CASSNGITDTQYF
TGTGCCAGCAGCAACGGGATCACAGATACGCAGTATTTT
>TRBV6-5|TRBJ1-1|-|-|15
CASSYSFTGNTEAFF
TGTGCCAGCAGTTACTCCTTTACAGGGAACACTGAAGCTTTCTTT
>TRBV11-2|TRBJ2-4|TRBD2|-|15
CASSSVGRGENIQYF
TGTGCCAGCAGCTCCGTCGGACGGGGGGAAAACATTCAGTACTTC
>TRBV5-5|TRBJ2-7|TRBD1|once|16
CASSLVAGTGMVEQYF
TGTGCCAGCAGCTTGGTCGCCGGGACAGGGATGGTCGAGCAGTACTTC
>TRBV28|TRBJ2-2|-|-|15
CASSLGARPGEELFF
TGTGCCAGCAGTTTAGGGGCCCGCCCGGGCGAGGAGCTGTTTTTT
>TRBV14|TRBJ1-2|TRBD1|-|16
CASSQRRGQINYGYTF
TGTGCCAGCAGCCAAAGGCGGGGACAGATAAACTATGGCTACACCTTC
>TRBV27|TRBJ1-1|-|-|14
CASSSQGTDTEAFF
TGTGCCAGCAGTTCCCAGGGTACGGACACTGAAGCTTTCTTT
>TRBV21-1|TRBJ1-1|-|-|14
CAIRPDRPNTEAFF
TGTGCCATCAGGCCGGACAGGCCGAACACTGAAGCTTTCTTT
>TRBV2|TRBJ1-1|TRBD1|many|13
CASAGQGDTEAFF
TGTGCCAGCGCAGGACAGGGTGACACTGAAGCTTTCTTT
>TRBV28|TRBJ2-7|-|once|14
CASRPSGLPYEQYF
TGTGCCAGCAGACCCAGCGGCTTACCCTACGAGCAGTACTTC
>TRBV2|TRBJ1-4|-|once|13
CARAAGVQEKLFF
TGTGCCAGAGCCGCAGGGGTACAGGAAAAACTGTTTTTT
>TRBV9|TRBJ2-1|TRBD1|few|16
CASSLRQGETYNEQFF
TGTGCCAGCAGCCTTCGACAGGGGGAAACCTACAATGAGCAGTTCTTC
>TRBV2|TRBJ2-1|-|few|14
CASRPGPGVNEQFF
TGTGCCAGCAGGCCCGGACCGGGGGTCAATGAGCAGTTCTTC
>TRBV4-1|TRBJ1-2|-|-|13
CASSPSGSYGYTF
TGCGCCAGCAGCCCCTCTGGGAGCTATGGCTACACCTTC
>TRBV5-1|TRBJ2-5|-|-|14
CASSYQGEEETQYF
TGCGCCAGCAGCTACCAGGGGGAGGAGGAGACCCAGTACTTC
>TRBV15|TRBJ1-2|-|-|13
CATSRETVVGYTF
TGTGCCACCAGCAGGGAGACAGTGGTTGGCTACACCTTC
>TRBV2|TRBJ1-1|-|-|16
CASSEAGRGRNTEAFF
TGTGCCAGCAGTGAAGCAGGGAGGGGACGTAACACTGAAGCTTTCTTT
>TRBV24-1|TRBJ2-7|-|once|13
CATPRGWPYEQYF
TGTGCCACCCCCCGGGGTTGGCCATACGAGCAGTACTTC
>TRBV6-6|TRBJ2-2|TRBD2|-|16
CASSYSTSGATGELFF
TGTGCCAGCAGTTACTCGACTAGCGGGGCCACCGGGGAGCTGTTTTTT
>TRBV3-1/TRBV3-2|TRBJ2-3|-|once|19
CASSQDLSQGGGSTDTQYF
TGTGCCAGCAGCCAAGATCTCTCCCAAGGGGGGGGGAGCACAGATACGCAGTATTTT
>TRBV7-9|TRBJ2-4|TRBD2|-|16
CASSQRGTSAKNIQYF
TGTGCCAGCAGCCAACGCGGGACTAGTGCCAAAAACATTCAGTACTTC
>TRBV5-1|TRBJ1-1|-|-|13
CASSFQGGTEAFF
TGCGCCAGCAGCTTTCAAGGAGGGACTGAAGCTTTCTTT
>TRBV9|TRBJ1-1|-|-|15
CASSTRETGYTEAFF
TGTGCCAGCAGCACGAGGGAGACGGGCTACACTGAAGCTTTCTTT
>TRBV30|TRBJ1-5|TRBD1|-|16
CAWSVRTLTQGGPQHF
TGTGCCTGGAGTGTTCGGACCCTGACCCAGGGGGGGCCCCAGCATTTT
>TRBV7-9|TRBJ2-7|-|-|13
CASSPTSSYEQYF
TGTGCCAGCAGCCCCACTAGTTCCTACGAGCAGTACTTC
>TRBV6-1|TRBJ2-4|-|few|16
CASSEGGILAKNIQYF
TGTGCCAGCAGTGAAGGAGGAATCCTAGCCAAAAACATTCAGTACTTC
>TRBV4-1|TRBJ1-5|TRBD1|few|14
CASGDRGGNQPQHF
TGCGCCAGCGGAGACAGGGGAGGCAATCAGCCCCAGCATTTT
>TRBV7-3|TRBJ1-1|-|-|13
CASSSPGSTEAFF
TGTGCCAGCAGCTCCCCGGGGTCCACTGAAGCTTTCTTT
>TRBV18|TRBJ2-7|-|-|15
CASSPSLQGNHEQYF
TGTGCCAGCTCCCCATCGCTCCAGGGTAATCACGAGCAGTACTTC
>TRBV27|TRBJ2-7|TRBD2|medium-sized|14
CASSTRLAGYEQYF
TGTGCCAGCAGTACCCGACTAGCGGGGTACGAGCAGTACTTC
>TRBV19|TRBJ1-1|TRBD1|few|14
CASSKDRGGTEAFF
TGTGCCAGTAGTAAGGACAGGGGAGGGACTGAAGCTTTCTTT
>TRBV27|TRBJ2-1|TRBD1|-|14
CASSFPGQGHGQFF
TGTGCCAGCAGTTTCCCGGGACAGGGTCATGGGCAGTTCTTC
>TRBV9|TRBJ2-7|TRBD1|-|15
CASSYGTGGPYEQYF
TGTGCCAGCAGCTATGGGACAGGGGGCCCCTACGAGCAGTACTTC
>TRBV6-5|TRBJ1-1|-|-|13
CASSYSYAEEAFF
TGTGCCAGCAGTTACTCTTACGCGGAGGAAGCTTTCTTT
>TRBV5-4|TRBJ2-2|TRBD2|once|19
CASSPPGLAGGPNTGELFF
TGTGCCAGCTCACCACCGGGACTAGCGGGGGGGCCAAACACCGGGGAGCTGTTTTTT
>TRBV19|TRBJ2-7|TRBD1|-|14
CASSERDRAYEQYF
TGTGCCAGTAGTGAGCGGGACAGGGCCTACGAGCAGTACTTC
>TRBV9|TRBJ1-6|-|-|12
CASSVQDSPLHF
TGTGCCAGCAGCGTACAGGATTCACCCCTCCACTTT
>TRBV28|TRBJ1-2|-|-|13
CASSFPAGYGYTF
TGTGCCAGCAGTTTCCCGGCGGGCTATGGCTACACCTTC
>TRBV4-1|TRBJ2-6|TRBD1|-|18
CASSLGRQGPRGANVLTF
TGCGCCAGCAGCCTAGGGAGACAGGGCCCCCGTGGGGCCAACGTCCTGACTTTC
>TRBV28|TRBJ2-1|-|-|16
CASSPRHTVSYNEQFF
TGTGCCAGCAGTCCCCGTCATACAGTCTCCTACAATGAGCAGTTCTTC
>TRBV30|TRBJ1-1|-|-|13
CAWSVGGTTEAFF
TGTGCCTGGAGTGTGGGGGGGACCACTGAAGCTTTCTTT
>TRBV5-1|TRBJ1-2|TRBD1|-|14
CASSQTGASSGYTF
TGCGCCAGCAGTCAAACAGGGGCATCAAGCGGCTACACCTTC
>TRBV7-9|TRBJ1-1|TRBD1|-|15
CASSSRQGTDTEAFF
TGTGCCAGCAGCTCCCGACAGGGAACGGACACTGAAGCTTTCTTT
>TRBV5-1|TRBJ2-2|TRBD1|few|16
CASSVTGGEGTGELFF
TGCGCCAGCAGCGTGACAGGGGGCGAGGGCACCGGGGAGCTGTTTTTT
>TRBV6-5|TRBJ1-1|TRBD1|-|13
CASRKDRGTEAFF
TGTGCCAGCAGGAAAGACAGGGGAACTGAAGCTTTCTTT